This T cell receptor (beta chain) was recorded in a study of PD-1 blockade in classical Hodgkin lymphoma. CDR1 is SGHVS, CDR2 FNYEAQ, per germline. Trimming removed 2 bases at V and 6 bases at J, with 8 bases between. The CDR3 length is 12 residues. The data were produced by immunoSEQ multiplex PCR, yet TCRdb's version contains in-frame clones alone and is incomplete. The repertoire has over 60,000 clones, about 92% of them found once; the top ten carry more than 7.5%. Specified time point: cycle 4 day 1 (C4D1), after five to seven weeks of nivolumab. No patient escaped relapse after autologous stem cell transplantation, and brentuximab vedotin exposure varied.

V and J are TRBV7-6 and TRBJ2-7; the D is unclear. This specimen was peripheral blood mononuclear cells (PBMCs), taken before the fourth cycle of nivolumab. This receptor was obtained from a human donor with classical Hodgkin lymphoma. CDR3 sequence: CASSLSGGEQYF. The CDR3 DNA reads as TGTGCCAGCAGCTTATCAGGTGGCGAGCAGTACTTC.